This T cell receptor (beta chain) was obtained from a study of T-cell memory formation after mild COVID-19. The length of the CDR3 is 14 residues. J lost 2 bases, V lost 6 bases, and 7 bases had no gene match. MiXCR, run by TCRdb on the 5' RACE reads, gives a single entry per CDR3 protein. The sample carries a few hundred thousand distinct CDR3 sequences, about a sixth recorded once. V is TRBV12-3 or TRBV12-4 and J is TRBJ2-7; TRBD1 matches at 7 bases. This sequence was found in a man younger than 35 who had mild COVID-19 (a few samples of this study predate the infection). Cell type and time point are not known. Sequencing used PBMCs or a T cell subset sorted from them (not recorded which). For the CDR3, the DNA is TGTGCCAGCAGCCGACCGGGACAGCCCTACGAGCAGTACTTC. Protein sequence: CASSRPGQPYEQYF.